This entry lists 6 T cell receptor beta chains sequenced from one sample in a study of graft-versus-host responses after intestinal transplantation. Libraries were prepared by immunoSEQ multiplex PCR; TCRdb keeps only in-frame clonotypes and omits some of them. There are approximately 89,000 clones in the sample; just under 95% occur only once, and 0.95% to 1.3% lies in the top ten. These receptors lack a known antigen. Sequenced here: unstimulated CD8+ T cells sorted from spleen or lymph node cells, sampled before transplant. Every receptor here comes from a human donor who was the organ donor for an intestinal transplant.

The V gene is TRBV7-2, the J gene TRBJ2-2; D might be TRBD2 (7 bases). The V end lost 2 bases, the J end lost 3 bases, and 19 bases lay between the germline ends. Germline lookup yields CDR1 SGHTA and CDR2 FQGNSA. CDR3 length: 18 amino acids. Written as DNA, the CDR3 is TGTGCCAGCAGCTTACAGGGCGGGGGCGGTCGCCACACCGGGGAGCTGTTTTTT. Amino acid sequence: CASSLQGGGGRHTGELFF.

This chain connects TRBV7-8 to TRBJ2-5; 13 bases are shared with TRBD2. Germline V lookup: CDR1 SGHVS, CDR2 FQNEAQ. The junction had 7 bases not matched to a gene; V was cut back by 4 bases and J by 5 bases. There are 16 residues in the CDR3. The CDR3 reads CASSSFELAGGETQYF. The CDR3 DNA is TGTGCCAGCAGCTCCTTCGAACTAGCGGGAGGGGAGACCCAGTACTTC.

This chain uses TRBV5-8 with TRBJ1-2, with D possibly TRBD1 on 5 matching bases. CDR1 is SGHTS and CDR2 is YDEGEE in the germline V gene. V lost 4 bases to trimming and J lost 0 bases, with 10 bases between them. This CDR3 region has 14 residues. CDR3 loop: CASSPQGSNYGYTF. CDR3 nucleotide sequence: TGTGCCAGCAGCCCCCAGGGATCTAACTATGGCTACACCTTC. Full variable domain (remainder filled in from reference TRBV5-8 and TRBJ1-2): EAGVTQSPTHLIKTRGQQATLRCSPISGHTSVYWYQQALGLGLQFLLWYDEGEERNRGNFPPRFSGRQFPNYSSELNVNALELEDSALYLCASSPQGSNYGYTFGSGTRLTVV.

V usage is TRBV5-1 and J usage is TRBJ2-1; D possibly corresponds to TRBD1 (6 bases). This CDR3 contains 17 residues. Germline CDR1 is SGHRS and CDR2 is YFSETQ. Trimming cost V 1 base and J 4 bases, with 18 bases left between them. The CDR3 coding sequence is TGCGCCAGCAGCTTGAAGGTTGCGCAGGGGTGGTACAATGAGCAGTTCTTC. Amino acid sequence: CASSLKVAQGWYNEQFF.

The rearrangement links TRBV4-3 to TRBJ2-7, with D tentatively TRBD2 (5 bases). The germline CDR1 and CDR2 sequences are LGHNA and YSLEER. This CDR3 has 12 amino acids. V dropped 4 bases and J dropped 9 bases, with 13 bases sitting between them. The CDR3 region is CASSPPGRGQYF. The CDR3 DNA reads TGCGCCAGCAGCCCCCCGGGTCGGGGGCAGTACTTC.

The chain links TRBV5-4 to TRBJ2-1; the D is unclear. The CDR3 spans 14 residues. With 7 bases removed from V and 3 bases from J, the gap between germline ends came to 14 bases. In germline, CDR1 is SGHNT, CDR2 YYREEE (reference sequence). CDR3 sequence reads: CASAWARDYNEQFF. The CDR3 bases are TGTGCCAGCGCTTGGGCCCGAGACTACAATGAGCAGTTCTTC.